These 21 T cell receptor beta chains share one sample of origin, sequenced in a study of beta chain features in type 1 diabetes. The entirety of the isolated RNA underwent reverse transcription, so expressed TCRB transcripts were sequenced. The data were produced by immunoSEQ multiplex PCR, yet TCRdb's version contains in-frame clones alone and is incomplete. The top ten clones hold 0.02% to 0.025% of a sample with about 930,000 clones, roughly a sixth of them seen once. The source material was naive CD4+ T cells from blood. The source of these receptors is a woman younger than 30 in good health.

As to this clone: Other DNA sequences in the sample encode the same CDR3. This chain links TRBV14 with TRBJ2-3; no reliable D call. The CDR3 has 11 residues. The germline gives CDR1 SGHDN, CDR2 FVKESK. Trimming pared 1 base from V and 8 bases from J, leaving 4 bases between. CDR3 coding DNA: TGTGCCAGCAGCCAAGGAGGTACGCAGTATTTT. This gives the protein CASSQGGTQYF.

V gene TRBV10-3 combines with J gene TRBJ2-7; the D call may be TRBD1 or TRBD2 (5 bases each). The V gene lost 10 bases and the J gene lost 10 bases, with 20 bases spanning the gap. The CDR3 loop spans 12 amino acids. Germline lookup yields CDR1 ENHRY and CDR2 SYGVKD. In DNA, the CDR3 is TGTGCCACCGCGAATGACCCAGGGAGACAGTACTTC. Its translation: CATANDPGRQYF.

This clone was found a few times. The chain joins TRBV7-2 to TRBJ2-7; D is ambiguous. CDR1 is SGHTA, CDR2 FQGNSA, per germline. The ends were cut back, 6 bases at V and 3 bases at J, with 18 bases in the middle. The CDR3 spans 15 residues. CDR3: CASSRHTDSRYEQYF. Written as DNA, the CDR3 is TGTGCCAGCAGTCGACACACTGACTCCCGCTACGAGCAGTACTTC.

This sequence joins TRBV5-1 and TRBJ1-4; 7 bases are shared with TRBD1. V dropped 4 bases and J dropped 3; count of bases not matched to a gene: 9. Germline V lookup: CDR1 SGHRS, CDR2 YFSETQ. This CDR3 region has 16 residues. The CDR3 spells CASSPTTGSPNEKLFF. In nucleotides, the CDR3 is TGCGCCAGCAGCCCAACGACAGGGTCTCCTAATGAAAAACTGTTTTTT.

This clone was counted only a few times. This chain connects TRBV15 to TRBJ2-3; D is undetermined. From germline, CDR1 is LNHNV and CDR2 YYDKDF (reference sequence). V was pared by 3 bases and J by 0 bases, with 10 bases between. This CDR3 is built from 15 residues. CDR3: CATSRTRKSTDTQYF. CDR3 DNA: TGTGCCACCAGCAGGACACGTAAGAGCACAGATACGCAGTATTTT.

The V call is TRBV19, the J call TRBJ1-2, with TRBD1 identical over 8 bases. V was clipped by 9 bases and J by 3 bases; unmatched bases: 3. Germline loops: CDR1 LNHDA, CDR2 SQIVND (reference sequence). CDR3 length equals 12 residues. As DNA, the CDR3 is TGTGCCAGCTTGGACAGGGACTATGGCTACACCTTC. Translated: CASLDRDYGYTF. The variable domain in full, completed from reference TRBV19 and TRBJ1-2, reads DGGITQSPKYLFRKEGQNVTLSCEQNLNHDAMYWYRQDPGQGLRLIYYSQIVNDFQKGDIAEGYSVSREKKESFPLTVTSAQKNPTAFYLCASLDRDYGYTFGSGTRLTVV.

Worth noting for this clone: Other DNA sequences in this specimen translate into the identical CDR3. J is TRBJ2-1 and V is TRBV7-9; D uncertain. Trimming removed 0 bases at V and 1 base at J, with 4 bases between. The CDR3 is 14 amino acids. The germline gives CDR1 SEHNR, CDR2 FQNEAQ (reference sequence). This CDR3 reads CASSLAVSYNEQFF. The CDR3 DNA reads as TGTGCCAGCAGCTTAGCGGTGTCCTACAATGAGCAGTTCTTC.

This clone has more than one count but fewer than ten. The CDR3 coding sequence is TGTGCCAGCAGCCAATTCAGGACAGGCGGAGTGGCTAGGGGGTGGGACGAGCAGTACTTC. Residues: CASSQFRTGGVARGWDEQYF. This chain joins TRBV4-2 and TRBJ2-7; 7 nucleotides match TRBD1. The CDR3 has 20 residues. The germline CDR1 and CDR2 sequences are LGHNA and YNFKEQ. The junction had 24 bases not matched to a gene; V was cut back by 2 bases and J by 5 bases.

This chain uses TRBV2 with TRBJ2-5; D is ambiguous. CDR1 and CDR2 from the germline V gene are SNHLY and FYNNEI. V was shortened by 6 bases and J by 5 bases, with 10 bases between the two germline ends. This CDR3 is built from 12 residues. The CDR3 DNA sequence: TGTGCCAGCAGGACGTTTCGGGAGACCCAGTACTTC. As protein: CASRTFRETQYF.

There are a few counts of this clone. V and J are TRBV7-6 and TRBJ2-5, with 14 nucleotides matching TRBD2. CDR3 size: 16 residues. Unmatched junction bases numbered 6, after V lost 5 bases and J lost 4 bases. In germline, CDR1 is SGHVS, CDR2 FNYEAQ. CDR3: CASSVTSGRAGETQYF. CDR3 in DNA: TGTGCCAGCAGCGTGACTAGCGGGAGGGCCGGAGAGACCCAGTACTTC.

This clone was seen a handful of times. The rearrangement links TRBV2 to TRBJ1-2; perhaps TRBD1 as D (5 bases). Per the germline V gene, CDR1 is SNHLY and CDR2 is FYNNEI. The CDR3 consists of 13 residues. V lost 7 bases, J lost 8 bases, and 17 bases lay in between. DNA of the CDR3: TGTGCCAGCAATCAGGGACCCGTCGGGGGCTACACCTTC. It translates to CASNQGPVGGYTF.

This clone was detected only a few times. This chain links TRBV29-1 with TRBJ2-1, with 7 bases aligning to TRBD2. The ends lost 3 bases at V and 14 bases at J; junction bases unmatched: 16. CDR3 length: 14 amino acids. Germline-derived CDR1 and CDR2 are SQVTM and ANQGSEA. The CDR3 DNA reads TGCAGCGTTGAGCCAGCGGGAACGAGAAGGGTGGAGTTCTTC. This gives the protein CSVEPAGTRRVEFF.

This clone was seen only a few times. V is TRBV5-1 and J is TRBJ2-5, with 14 bases fitting TRBD2. The CDR3 is 17 residues long. The ends lost 3 bases at V and 4 bases at J; junction bases unmatched: 8. Germline CDR1 and CDR2: SGHRS and YFSETQ. CDR3 loop: CASSSPSGLAGVETQYF. In DNA form, the CDR3 reads TGCGCCAGCAGCTCCCCCTCGGGACTAGCGGGAGTAGAGACCCAGTACTTC.

This clone turned up a few times. The chain carries TRBV19 and TRBJ2-1; D unclear. This CDR3 is 14 amino acids long. Trimming took 5 bases from V and 4 from J, leaving 12 bases between them. Germline values: CDR1 LNHDA, CDR2 SQIVND (reference sequence). CDR3 in amino acids: CASSLGRRYNEQFF. For the CDR3, the DNA is TGTGCCAGTAGTTTGGGCAGACGATACAATGAGCAGTTCTTC.

The chain couples TRBV11-2 to TRBJ1-4; tentative D call: TRBD1 (5 bases). This CDR3 is 15 amino acids long. From germline, CDR1 is SGHAT and CDR2 FQNNGV. Trimming removed 5 bases from V and 7 bases from J, with 17 bases in between. The CDR3 nucleotides read TGTGCCAGCAGCCCCTCCTCAGGGAGGCGTGAAAAACTGTTTTTT. Translated: CASSPSSGRREKLFF.

This clone was found a few times. The chain uses TRBV25-1 and TRBJ2-5; 7 bases are a match to TRBD2. The CDR3 consists of 14 residues. In germline, CDR1 is MGHDK, CDR2 SYGVNS. V shed 3 bases and J 5 bases; nucleotides not matched to a gene: 6. The CDR3 sequence is CASSDHGGFETQYF. CDR3 DNA sequence: TGTGCCAGCAGTGATCACGGGGGGTTCGAGACCCAGTACTTC.

V gene TRBV11-2 combines with J gene TRBJ2-1; 9 nucleotides agree with TRBD2. J gave up 7 bases and V 2 bases, and 9 bases lay outside the gene matches. Germline CDR1 and CDR2: SGHAT and FQNNGV. The CDR3 has 16 residues. The chain's CDR3 is CASSLRGASGVNEQFF. Written as DNA, the CDR3 is TGTGCCAGCAGCTTACGGGGGGCTAGCGGGGTTAATGAGCAGTTCTTC.

DNA of the CDR3: TGTGCCAGCAGCTTGATAGGTCAGCAGGGTTCAGAGACCCAGTACTTC. Encoded protein: CASSLIGQQGSETQYF. V usage is TRBV5-4 and J usage is TRBJ2-5; maybe TRBD1 (5 bases). V shed 1 base and J shed 4 bases, with 17 bases lying between them. Germline values: CDR1 SGHNT, CDR2 YYREEE (reference sequence). CDR3 size: 16 residues.

This clone was seen a handful of times. The V gene is TRBV20-1, the J gene TRBJ1-5, with D tentatively TRBD1 (5 bases). The CDR3 runs 11 residues. Germline CDR1 DFQATT, CDR2 SNEGSKA (reference sequence). The V end was cut by 0 bases, the J end by 12 bases, with 9 bases between. The CDR3 loop reads CSAREGDFQHF. The CDR3 bases are TGCAGTGCTAGAGAGGGGGATTTCCAGCATTTT.

J is TRBJ2-1 and V is TRBV7-2, with 7 bases aligning to TRBD2. V shed 5 bases, J shed 5 bases, and the junction held 15 bases outside the gene matches. Germline V gene sequence: CDR1 SGHTA, CDR2 FQGNSA. There are 17 residues in the CDR3. The CDR3 region is CASSQVGLVGFNNEQFF. Written as DNA, the CDR3 is TGTGCCAGCAGCCAAGTCGGACTAGTAGGCTTTAACAATGAGCAGTTCTTC.

This clone was seen a few times. The CDR3 region is CASSPGGGRGYNEQFF. Here the CDR3 DNA reads TGTGCCAGCAGTCCGGGAGGCGGGAGGGGTTACAATGAGCAGTTCTTC. This chain connects TRBV25-1 to TRBJ2-1, with 9 bases fitting TRBD2. From germline, CDR1 is MGHDK and CDR2 SYGVNS. The ends lost 5 bases at V and 4 bases at J; junction bases unmatched: 9. The CDR3 extends over 16 amino acids. The variable domain in full, completed from reference TRBV25-1 and TRBJ2-1, reads EADIYQTPRYLVIGTGKKITLECSQTMGHDKMYWYQQDPGMELHLIHYSYGVNSTEKGDLSSESTVSRIRTEHFPLTLESARPSHTSQYLCASSPGGGRGYNEQFFGPGTRLTVL.